This T cell receptor beta chain was identified during a study of blood T cell repertoires in COVID-19. As for the study in general: In each case, the material was cDNA or gDNA derived from T cells, B-cell-depleted T cells, or PBMCs.

Recruits, aged about 18 to 90 years, lived in 25 or so US areas. Donors in Cohort 3 who had recovered were those with two negative PCRs, healthcare professional clearance, or resolution of their symptoms. V gave up 0 bases and J gave up 7 bases, with 13 bases separating them. CDR1 and CDR2 from the germline V gene are ENHRY and SYGVKD. CDR3 size: 15 residues. As handled by the study authors: From reference gene primer amplification, estimates of nucleated cell counts were derived. Profiling relied on immunoSEQ multiplex PCR, and the TCRdb table lists in-frame clones only, not all of them. D and trimming come from the DNA, and the V and J calls and clone size come from that table. The sample records about 330,000 clones, more than 85% being singletons.

J is TRBJ2-1 and V is TRBV10-3, with a weak D call TRBD1 (5 bases). This sequence was found in a woman aged 30 to 39 who had recovered from COVID-19. The sample taken for sequencing was PBMCs or T cells enriched from blood (not recorded which). Here the CDR3 DNA reads TGTGCCATCAGTGAGTCAAAAGGCTCAGGGAATGAGCAGTTCTTC. Its protein is CAISESKGSGNEQFF.